A selection of T cell receptor beta chains follows, all from one sample in a study of response to subunit inactivated influenza vaccine. One entry per CDR3 protein results from TCRdb running MiXCR on the RT-PCR reads. This table holds over 800,000 distinct CDR3 sequences, less than 25% found once. This material consisted of PBMCs from blood, taken 5 days after vaccination. The source is a man aged 50-60 years who received an inactivated influenza vaccine. CDR3s leave out the opening cysteine and the closing phenylalanine or tryptophan. A D gene is named only where the DNA matches it firmly. The listing skips clone size in some rows; elsewhere it reads once, few, many or a size class.

>NA|TRBD1|TRBV28
ASSHPGTDSGNTIY
>many|TRBD1|TRBV5-5
ASSLGTGPYQPQH
>NA|TRBD2|TRBV11-1
ASSAFGAGGLSSYEQY
>few|TRBD1|TRBV11-2
ASSLDGGTGTLQETQY
>many|TRBD2|TRBV20-1
SSWTSGSAEQY
>NA|TRBD2|TRBV10-2
ASSADRTSGSYEQY
>NA|TRBD2|TRBV20-1
SARVRLAGVGTGELF
>NA|TRBD2|TRBV10-3
AISERPYLAGEISNTGELF
>many|TRBD2|TRBV7-2
ASSLVAGGNNEQF
>few|NA|TRBV4-3
ASSQDRGGVYGYT
>few|NA|TRBV29-1
SVAWTNVAYEQY
>once|TRBD2|TRBV13
ASSSSTSASSYEQY
>NA|NA|TRBV5-1
ASSLSWQTQETQY
>NA|TRBD2|TRBV3-1
ASSHGWLAGGEQY
>NA|NA|TRBV20-1
SALGREAF
>NA|TRBD2|TRBV20-1
SASTGTSLNEQF
>NA|NA|TRBV3-1
ASSRPGQRNTEAF
>many|TRBD1|TRBV6-5
ASSLTGDYNEQF
>NA|NA|TRBV6-2/TRBV6-3
ASSYPRYGYT
>few|NA|TRBV20-1
SAGEPLAVPDTQY
>NA|TRBD2|TRBV14
ASSPLAGSYNEQS
>NA|TRBD2|TRBV6-1
ASRERLAGALYQETQY
>NA|NA|TRBV27
ASSYGGQSPLH
>many|NA|TRBV15
ATSRDITVNTEAF
>many|NA|TRBV7-2
ASSLRFPAYEQY
>few|NA|TRBV10-2
ASSEGAGWSGELF
>NA|TRBD2|TRBV6-5
ASSYLAGAEDTQY
>NA|TRBD1|TRBV7-6
ASSLEDRTGQY
>few|NA|TRBV9
ASSAETHTQY